These T cell receptor beta chains were read from a single sample in a study of identical twins. Using its own MiXCR run on the 5' RACE reads, TCRdb lists one record per CDR3 protein. The sample has fewer than 800,000 distinct CDR3 sequences, under 8.5% seen once. These data are also associated with another study on yellow fever vaccine responses in identical twins.

The specimen sequenced was PBMCs. These receptors all stem from a woman between 18 and 29 years old in good health. Each CDR3 is given with its conserved first and last residue. The D gene is left open where the match is weak. Some rows mark clone size as missing; the rest say once, few, many or name a class of expanded clone.

abundance | j_gene | d_gene | v_gene | CDR3aa | CDR3nt
many | TRBJ1-2 | NA | TRBV29-1 | CSVEFNYGYTF | TGCAGCGTTGAATTTAACTATGGCTACACCTTC
NA | TRBJ2-5 | NA | TRBV5-1 | CASSLDDTLGEAQYF | TGCGCCAGCAGCTTGGACGACACCCTGGGAGAGGCCCAGTACTTC
few | TRBJ2-6 | TRBD1 | TRBV9 | CASSPRTGGSGANVLTF | TGTGCCAGCAGCCCCCGGACAGGAGGCTCTGGGGCCAACGTCCTGACTTTC
few | TRBJ2-3 | NA | TRBV20-1 | CSASRVAPSTDTQYF | TGCAGTGCTAGCAGGGTGGCCCCTAGCACAGATACGCAGTATTTT
many | TRBJ1-6 | NA | TRBV12-3/TRBV12-4 | CASSQQNRASPLHF | TGTGCCAGCAGTCAACAGAACAGGGCTTCACCCCTCCACTTT
many | TRBJ2-1 | TRBD2 | TRBV29-1 | CSVGGFLAGDNEQFF | TGCAGCGTTGGGGGATTTCTAGCGGGAGACAATGAGCAGTTCTTC
few | TRBJ2-7 | TRBD2 | TRBV3-1 | CASSASPPPGLAFYEQYF | TGTGCCAGCAGCGCCTCCCCACCCCCGGGACTAGCCTTCTACGAGCAGTACTTC
NA | TRBJ2-7 | NA | TRBV12-3/TRBV12-4 | CASSPIRPPEAYEQYF | TGTGCCAGCAGTCCCATTCGACCCCCTGAGGCGTACGAGCAGTACTTC
NA | TRBJ1-1 | TRBD1 | TRBV20-1 | CSASAGTGFNEAFF | TGCAGTGCTAGCGCCGGGACAGGGTTTAATGAAGCTTTCTTT
NA | TRBJ2-3 | NA | TRBV6-2/TRBV6-3 | CASSFSGTTDTQYF | TGTGCCAGCTCCTTCTCCGGGACCACAGATACGCAGTATTTT
many | TRBJ2-3 | TRBD2 | TRBV9 | CASSVGGLAGYTDTQYF | TGTGCCAGCAGCGTAGGAGGTCTAGCGGGATACACAGATACGCAGTATTTT
few | TRBJ2-5 | TRBD2 | TRBV7-8 | CASSVAGERQETQYF | TGTGCCAGCAGCGTAGCGGGAGAGCGGCAAGAGACCCAGTACTTC
many | TRBJ1-1 | TRBD1 | TRBV29-1 | CSVLRQGSDTEAFF | TGCAGCGTTCTAAGACAGGGGTCGGACACTGAAGCTTTCTTT
few | TRBJ1-1 | NA | TRBV20-1 | CSPTRGLNTEAFF | TGCAGCCCTACTCGGGGCCTCAACACTGAAGCTTTCTTT
NA | TRBJ2-1 | TRBD2 | TRBV24-1 | CATSDRTSGRVNEQFF | TGTGCCACCAGTGACCGGACTAGCGGGAGGGTGAATGAGCAGTTCTTC
NA | TRBJ2-6 | NA | TRBV5-1 | CASPGADGANVLTF | TGCGCCAGCCCCGGGGCTGATGGGGCCAACGTCCTGACTTTC
many | TRBJ2-1 | NA | TRBV5-1 | CASSSGLAKNEQFF | TGCGCCAGCAGCTCGGGTCTTGCGAAGAATGAGCAGTTCTTC
many | TRBJ1-1 | NA | TRBV27 | CASSPRSGLPEAFF | TGTGCCAGCAGCCCCCGGTCGGGGTTGCCTGAAGCTTTCTTT